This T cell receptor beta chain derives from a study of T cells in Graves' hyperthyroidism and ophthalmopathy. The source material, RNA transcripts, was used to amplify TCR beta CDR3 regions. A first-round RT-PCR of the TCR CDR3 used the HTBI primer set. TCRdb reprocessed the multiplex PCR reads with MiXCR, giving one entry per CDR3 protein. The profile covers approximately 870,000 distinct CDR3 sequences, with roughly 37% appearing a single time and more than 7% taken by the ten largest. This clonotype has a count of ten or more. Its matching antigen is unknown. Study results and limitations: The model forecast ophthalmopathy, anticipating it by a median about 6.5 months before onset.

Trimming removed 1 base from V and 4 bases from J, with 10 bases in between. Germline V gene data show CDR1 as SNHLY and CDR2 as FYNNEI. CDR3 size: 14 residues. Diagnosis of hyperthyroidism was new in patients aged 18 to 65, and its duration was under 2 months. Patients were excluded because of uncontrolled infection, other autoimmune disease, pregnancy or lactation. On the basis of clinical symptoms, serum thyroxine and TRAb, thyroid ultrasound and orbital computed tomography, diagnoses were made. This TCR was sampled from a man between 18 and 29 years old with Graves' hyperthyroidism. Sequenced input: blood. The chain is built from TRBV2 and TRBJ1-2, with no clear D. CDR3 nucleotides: TGTGCCAGCAGTGAAGAGGCCCGAGGCTATGGCTACACCTTC. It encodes CASSEEARGYGYTF.